The 4 T cell receptor beta chains below were found in one sample sequenced in a study of T cell repertoires in cytomegalovirus infection. TCRdb analysed the reads with MiXCR anew, one entry per CDR3 protein. This table holds about 530,000 distinct CDR3 sequences, approximately 25% found once. Sequencing used PBMCs. These receptors were taken from a human donor in good health (CMV status not recorded). Some clones in this sample may be carry-over from other donors' samples.

This clonotype was counted a few times. The junction and the germline gene differ at one end; a read error may be behind it. The V call is TRBV6-1, the J call TRBJ2-1; maybe TRBD2 (5 bases). Germline V gene lookup returns CDR1 MNHNS and CDR2 SASEGT. This CDR3 region has 15 residues. In nucleotides, the CDR3 is TGTGCCAGCAGGGAAGAAGATATAGGGAGAAATGAGCAGTTCTTC. It specifies CASREEDIGRNEQFF.

This clonotype was detected only a few times. The rearrangement joins TRBV19 to TRBJ1-5, with TRBD1 identical over 7 bases. The CDR3 length is 18 residues. Germline V CDR1 and CDR2: LNHDA, SQIVND (reference sequence). J lost 7 bases, V lost 2 bases, and 17 bases had no gene match. CDR3 in amino acids: CASSITIYRGPRGQPQHF. The CDR3 coding sequence is TGTGCCAGTAGTATAACGATCTACAGGGGCCCCCGTGGGCAGCCCCAGCATTTT.

V gene TRBV6-1 combines with J gene TRBJ2-1; 10 bases are shared with TRBD2. Per germline, CDR1 MNHNS and CDR2 SASEGT. Germline trimming cut 6 bases from V and 6 bases from J; bases unmatched to any gene: 8. The CDR3 consists of 15 residues. The CDR3 is CASRSLAGALNEQFF. The CDR3 DNA reads as TGTGCCAGCAGGTCGCTAGCGGGAGCGCTCAATGAGCAGTTCTTC.

This clonotype was observed many times. This CDR3 reads CASSLAMGYTEAFF. CDR3 bases: TGTGCCAGCAGCTTAGCGATGGGTTACACTGAAGCTTTCTTT. The chain carries TRBV7-2 and TRBJ1-1, with D unclear. V lost 0 bases and J 3 bases, leaving 8 bases between the germline ends. The CDR3 loop spans 14 amino acids. Germline CDR1 reads SGHTA; CDR2 reads FQGNSA.